The clone carrying this T cell receptor beta chain was picked up a small number of times. Noted treatment: preoperative locoregional IRX-2 cytokine immunotherapy. Samples came from a phase Ib trial of preoperative locoregional IRX-2 cytokine immunotherapy. The data derive from a study of preoperative IRX-2 immunotherapy in early breast cancer. Measured with immunoSEQ multiplex PCR; TCRdb has only the in-frame clones, and not every one. The profile shows approximately 27,000 clones, 75% to 90% of them singletons. Per the germline V gene, CDR1 is LNHNV and CDR2 is YYDKDF (reference sequence). V was pared by 1 base and J by 5 bases, with 17 bases between. This CDR3 is 16 amino acids long.

The sample here was lymph node tissue, taken after IRX-2 immunotherapy. The chain couples TRBV15 to TRBJ1-1; D is unresolved. This TCR was recovered from a human donor with breast cancer. In DNA, the CDR3 is TGTGCCACCAGCAGAGGGCCCCTGGGAATCGGGACTGAAGCTTTCTTT. The encoded protein is CATSRGPLGIGTEAFF. The whole variable domain, remainder taken from reference TRBV15 and TRBJ1-1, is DAMVIQNPRYQVTQFGKPVTLSCSQTLNHNVMYWYQQKSSQAPKLLFHYYDKDFNNEADTPDNFQSRRPNTSFCFLDIRSPGLGDTAMYLCATSRGPLGIGTEAFFGQGTRLTVV.